This TCR beta chain was found in a study of blood T cells in healthy people across ages. Turning to the study itself: Per two T cells, template switching captured roughly one barcoded beta molecule.

This CDR3 contains 19 residues. The ends lost 5 bases at V and 0 bases at J; junction bases unmatched: 9. CDR1 SGHVS and CDR2 FQNEAQ come from the germline V gene. This clonotype came up a few times. The antigen is unknown. A sample-barcoded 5' primer and a J-beta primer mix were used in a second PCR of roughly 7 to 12 cycles. TCRdb used MiXCR to reprocess the 5' RACE reads, holding one entry per CDR3 protein. The data contain 600,000 or so distinct CDR3 sequences, more than 20% of them singletons. Study findings and constraints: Unsorted PBMCs prevented conclusive naive versus antigen-experienced comparison. In older individuals, TCR beta diversity per million T cells was lower, falling roughly linearly with age.

Source material: blood. The sequence derives from a man in his 70s in good health. The chain couples TRBV7-8 to TRBJ2-1; 14 nucleotides align to TRBD2. CDR3 in DNA: TGTGCCAGCAGCCCTTTCGGGACTAGCGGGGGAAGCTCCTACAATGAGCAGTTCTTC. Encoded protein: CASSPFGTSGGSSYNEQFF.